This TCR beta chain was obtained from a study of blood T cell repertoires in COVID-19. About the study: From T cells, B-cell-depleted T cells, or PBMCs came the material, which was cDNA or gDNA.

As handled by the study authors: Cell counts per sample came from amplifying reference gene primers. Sequencing used immunoSEQ multiplex PCR; TCRdb keeps in-frame clones, though not all of them. From that table come the V and J calls and clone size; the DNA was used to work out D and trimming. Altogether around 20,000 clones are present, more than 70% being singletons, with the ten largest covering around 6%. With V trimmed by 2 bases and J by 7 bases, 5 bases remained unmatched. The CDR3 sequence is 15 residues long. Per germline, CDR1 MNHNS and CDR2 SASEGT. Sequenced: peripheral blood. This chain links TRBV6-1 with TRBJ2-2, with 9 bases fitting TRBD1. This receptor was obtained from a human donor in a cohort sampled during active COVID-19. This chain's CDR3 is CASSEPGQGHGELFF. The CDR3 nucleotides are TGTGCCAGCAGTGAACCGGGACAGGGCCACGGGGAGCTGTTTTTT.